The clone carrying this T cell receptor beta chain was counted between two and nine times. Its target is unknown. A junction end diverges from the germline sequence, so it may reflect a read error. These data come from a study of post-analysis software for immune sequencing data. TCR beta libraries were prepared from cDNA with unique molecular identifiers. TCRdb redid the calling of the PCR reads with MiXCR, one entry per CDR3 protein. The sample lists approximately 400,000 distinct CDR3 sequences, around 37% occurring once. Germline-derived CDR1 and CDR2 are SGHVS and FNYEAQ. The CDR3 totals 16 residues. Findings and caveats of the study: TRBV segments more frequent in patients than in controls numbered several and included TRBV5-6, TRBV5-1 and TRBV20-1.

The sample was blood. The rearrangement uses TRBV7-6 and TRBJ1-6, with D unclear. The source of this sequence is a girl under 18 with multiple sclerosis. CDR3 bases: TGTGCCAGCAGCTTAAGGAGGGAGAGGGATAATTCACCCCCCCACTTT. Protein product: CASSLRRERDNSPPHF.